The rows below give T cell receptor beta chains drawn from one sample of a study of T cells expressing NK-cell markers. TCRdb reprocessed the 5' RACE reads and stores each CDR3 protein as one record, lacking DNA. Its table records a few hundred thousand distinct CDR3 sequences. Sequencing was done on a sample of blood T cells: a sorted CD56 or NKG2C T cell subset, CD4+ or CD8+ T cells, or bulk PBMC T cells (not recorded which). Receptors originate from a man between 18 and 29 years old in good health. Each CDR3 is given with its conserved first and last residue.

cdr3_aa: CATKYETSLSEQFF
cdr3_length: 14
v_call: TRBV2
j_call: TRBJ2-1

cdr3_aa: CASSLADVSSGNTIYF
cdr3_length: 16
v_call: TRBV5-1
j_call: TRBJ1-3

cdr3_aa: CSARARGRGRGGQGGPQHF
cdr3_length: 19
v_call: TRBV20-1
j_call: TRBJ1-5

cdr3_aa: CASSPGRSSGETQYF
cdr3_length: 15
v_call: TRBV4-2
j_call: TRBJ2-5

cdr3_aa: CASSPSGSQGETQYF
cdr3_length: 15
v_call: TRBV7-2
j_call: TRBJ2-5

cdr3_aa: CSADTGRNSGANVLTF
cdr3_length: 16
v_call: TRBV29-1
j_call: TRBJ2-6

cdr3_aa: CASSQPPPRREVYF
cdr3_length: 14
v_call: TRBV7-2
j_call: TRBJ2-7

cdr3_aa: CATSRDRYGELFF
cdr3_length: 13
v_call: TRBV15
j_call: TRBJ2-2

cdr3_aa: CSAGRLAGKLLAKNIQYF
cdr3_length: 18
v_call: TRBV20-1
j_call: TRBJ2-4

cdr3_aa: CATSDLPRGRNTGELFF
cdr3_length: 17
v_call: TRBV24-1
j_call: TRBJ2-2

cdr3_aa: CASSYAAPPLAGETQYF
cdr3_length: 17
v_call: TRBV6-5
j_call: TRBJ2-5

cdr3_aa: CASSLVAGKAGELFF
cdr3_length: 15
v_call: TRBV7-9
j_call: TRBJ2-2

cdr3_aa: CSVLTGNGHQPQHF
cdr3_length: 14
v_call: TRBV29-1
j_call: TRBJ1-5

cdr3_aa: CSAPWGIVQYF
cdr3_length: 11
v_call: TRBV20-1
j_call: TRBJ2-4

cdr3_aa: CSARGQGAPYEQYF
cdr3_length: 14
v_call: TRBV20-1
j_call: TRBJ2-7

cdr3_aa: CASLLSGTIYF
cdr3_length: 11
v_call: TRBV25-1
j_call: TRBJ1-3

cdr3_aa: CASSSPPGQPQHF
cdr3_length: 13
v_call: TRBV12-3/TRBV12-4
j_call: TRBJ1-5

cdr3_aa: CSRLASHNEQFF
cdr3_length: 12
v_call: TRBV20-1
j_call: TRBJ2-1

cdr3_aa: CASSSKRVWDNEQFF
cdr3_length: 15
v_call: TRBV12-3/TRBV12-4
j_call: TRBJ2-1

cdr3_aa: CASSTGTNTGELFF
cdr3_length: 14
v_call: TRBV5-1
j_call: TRBJ2-2

cdr3_aa: CASSSSSARQETQYF
cdr3_length: 15
v_call: TRBV11-2
j_call: TRBJ2-5

cdr3_aa: CATHVREGTGELFF
cdr3_length: 14
v_call: TRBV25-1
j_call: TRBJ2-2

cdr3_aa: CATNPGQSSYNEQFF
cdr3_length: 15
v_call: TRBV5-1
j_call: TRBJ2-1

cdr3_aa: CASSSIQGSSTDTQYF
cdr3_length: 16
v_call: TRBV28
j_call: TRBJ2-3

cdr3_aa: CASSYNPFNEQFF
cdr3_length: 13
v_call: TRBV6-6
j_call: TRBJ2-1

cdr3_aa: CASSLGQGAPNGELFF
cdr3_length: 16
v_call: TRBV5-1
j_call: TRBJ2-2

cdr3_aa: CASSPGARGHTQYF
cdr3_length: 14
v_call: TRBV5-8
j_call: TRBJ2-3

cdr3_aa: CASSYPPLGGVGALAKNIQYF
cdr3_length: 21
v_call: TRBV6-2/TRBV6-3
j_call: TRBJ2-4

cdr3_aa: CASSQSGAGEEKLFF
cdr3_length: 15
v_call: TRBV3-1
j_call: TRBJ1-4

cdr3_aa: CSAPGQGTVSLQFF
cdr3_length: 14
v_call: TRBV20-1
j_call: TRBJ2-1

cdr3_aa: CSVERGGAGETQYF
cdr3_length: 14
v_call: TRBV29-1
j_call: TRBJ2-5

cdr3_aa: CASRDGTGNTGELFF
cdr3_length: 15
v_call: TRBV7-9
j_call: TRBJ2-2

cdr3_aa: CASSFSSGGGNIQYF
cdr3_length: 15
v_call: TRBV9
j_call: TRBJ2-4

cdr3_aa: CASTPSGFFEQFF
cdr3_length: 13
v_call: TRBV12-3/TRBV12-4
j_call: TRBJ2-1

cdr3_aa: CASTTGSMTDTQYF
cdr3_length: 14
v_call: TRBV18
j_call: TRBJ2-3

cdr3_aa: CSAMPHGIGELFF
cdr3_length: 13
v_call: TRBV20-1
j_call: TRBJ2-2

cdr3_aa: CASRPGQGTSEQYF
cdr3_length: 14
v_call: TRBV5-1
j_call: TRBJ2-7

cdr3_aa: CASSLGTGGSSIGETQYF
cdr3_length: 18
v_call: TRBV7-6
j_call: TRBJ2-5

cdr3_aa: CASSFGGGGETQYF
cdr3_length: 14
v_call: TRBV5-6
j_call: TRBJ2-5

cdr3_aa: CSLREFGGPNGGDTQYF
cdr3_length: 17
v_call: TRBV20-1
j_call: TRBJ2-3

cdr3_aa: CATSEGAGADTQYF
cdr3_length: 14
v_call: TRBV24-1
j_call: TRBJ2-3

cdr3_aa: CASRLRENTGELFF
cdr3_length: 14
v_call: TRBV10-2
j_call: TRBJ2-2

cdr3_aa: CASSPLGSGRDNEQFF
cdr3_length: 16
v_call: TRBV18
j_call: TRBJ2-1

cdr3_aa: CASSQARGAGANVLTF
cdr3_length: 16
v_call: TRBV4-3
j_call: TRBJ2-6

cdr3_aa: CASSQMDRSTDTQYF
cdr3_length: 15
v_call: TRBV12-3/TRBV12-4
j_call: TRBJ2-3

cdr3_aa: CASGTGDSYEQYF
cdr3_length: 13
v_call: TRBV5-1
j_call: TRBJ2-7

cdr3_aa: CASSWGLAGLFDFPPDTQYF
cdr3_length: 20
v_call: TRBV28
j_call: TRBJ2-3

cdr3_aa: CASSYSNRVVDTQYF
cdr3_length: 15
v_call: TRBV6-5
j_call: TRBJ2-3

cdr3_aa: CASSLFSGLVFDTGELFF
cdr3_length: 18
v_call: TRBV5-6
j_call: TRBJ2-2

cdr3_aa: CASSLWGAGYGYTF
cdr3_length: 14
v_call: TRBV12-3/TRBV12-4
j_call: TRBJ1-2

cdr3_aa: CASSLVSGQSYGYTF
cdr3_length: 15
v_call: TRBV5-1
j_call: TRBJ1-2

cdr3_aa: CASSFSSGSFNEQFF
cdr3_length: 15
v_call: TRBV5-1
j_call: TRBJ2-1

cdr3_aa: CASSPVTSTGELFF
cdr3_length: 14
v_call: TRBV12-3/TRBV12-4
j_call: TRBJ2-2

cdr3_aa: CASSFSQSANEKLFF
cdr3_length: 15
v_call: TRBV28
j_call: TRBJ1-4